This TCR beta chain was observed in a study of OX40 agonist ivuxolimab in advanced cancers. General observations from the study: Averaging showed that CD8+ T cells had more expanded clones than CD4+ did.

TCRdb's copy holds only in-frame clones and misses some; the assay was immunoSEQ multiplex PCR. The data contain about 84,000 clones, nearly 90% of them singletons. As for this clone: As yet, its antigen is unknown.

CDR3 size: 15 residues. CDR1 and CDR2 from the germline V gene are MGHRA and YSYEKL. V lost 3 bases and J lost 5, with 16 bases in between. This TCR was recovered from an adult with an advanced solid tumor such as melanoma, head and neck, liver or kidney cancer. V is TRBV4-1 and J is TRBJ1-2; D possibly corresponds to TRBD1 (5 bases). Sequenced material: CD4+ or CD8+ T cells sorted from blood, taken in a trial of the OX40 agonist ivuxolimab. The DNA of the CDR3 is TGCGCCAGCAGCCAGGCACGGGACGGCGGATATGGCTACACCTTC. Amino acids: CASSQARDGGYGYTF.